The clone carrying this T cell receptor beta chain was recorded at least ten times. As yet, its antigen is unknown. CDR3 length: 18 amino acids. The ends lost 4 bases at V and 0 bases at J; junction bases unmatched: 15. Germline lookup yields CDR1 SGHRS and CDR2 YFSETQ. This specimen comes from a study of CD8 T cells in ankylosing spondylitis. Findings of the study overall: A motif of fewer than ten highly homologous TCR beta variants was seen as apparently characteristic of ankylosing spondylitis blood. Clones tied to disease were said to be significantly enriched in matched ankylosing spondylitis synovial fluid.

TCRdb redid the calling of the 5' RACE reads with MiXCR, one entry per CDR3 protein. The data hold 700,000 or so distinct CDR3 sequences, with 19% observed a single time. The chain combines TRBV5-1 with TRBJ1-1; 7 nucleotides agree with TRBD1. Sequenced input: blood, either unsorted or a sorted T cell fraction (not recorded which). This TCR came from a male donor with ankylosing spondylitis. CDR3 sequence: CASSRQPKGAQMNTEAFF. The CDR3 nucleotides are TGCGCCAGCAGCCGCCAACCGAAGGGGGCCCAAATGAACACTGAAGCTTTCTTT.